This T cell receptor (beta chain) was obtained from a study of T cells after yellow fever vaccination. Worth noting for this clonotype: The target antigen is unknown.

TCR cDNA, made by 5'RACE template switching, carried an added universal primer site and UMIs. TCRdb independently ran MiXCR on the 5' RACE reads; one entry per CDR3 protein. Altogether about 320,000 distinct CDR3 sequences are present, about 10% being singletons, with the ten largest covering 2.5% to 4%. Germline CDR1 and CDR2: SGHRS and YFSETQ. The CDR3 contains 14 residues. V lost 7 bases, J lost 6 bases, and 18 bases lay in between. Study conclusions and caveats: CD4 and CD8 compartments shared a small share of clonotypes. Peak timing came faster in the weaker secondary response, day 5 versus 15. There was a possibility that FACS-sorted repertoires contained abundant clonotypes contaminating from the bulk population.

The rearrangement uses TRBV5-1 and TRBJ2-3; possible D gene TRBD2, 7 bases. The material was CD4+ T cells sorted from PBMCs, obtained 45 days after the yellow fever booster vaccination. The sequence derives from a man between 18 and 29 years old who received the YFV17D yellow fever vaccine. The CDR3 coding sequence is TGCGCCAGCGGATACAGGGCGGGGGATGATACGCAGTATTTT. Translated, it gives CASGYRAGDDTQYF. Supplemented by reference TRBV5-1 and TRBJ2-3, the full variable domain reads KAGVTQTPRYLIKTRGQQVTLSCSPISGHRSVSWYQQTPGQGLQFLFEYFSETQRNKGNFPGRFSGRQFSNSRSEMNVSTLELGDSALYLCASGYRAGDDTQYFGPGTRLTVL.